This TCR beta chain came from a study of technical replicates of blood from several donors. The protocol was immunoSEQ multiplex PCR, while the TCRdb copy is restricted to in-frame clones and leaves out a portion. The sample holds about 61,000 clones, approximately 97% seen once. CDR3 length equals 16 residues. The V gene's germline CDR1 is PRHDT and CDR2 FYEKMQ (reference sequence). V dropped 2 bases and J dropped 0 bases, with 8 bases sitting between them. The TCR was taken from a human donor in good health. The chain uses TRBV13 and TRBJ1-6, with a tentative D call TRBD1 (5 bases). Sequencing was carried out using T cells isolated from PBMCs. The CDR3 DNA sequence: TGTGCCAGCAGCTTACAGGGAAGCTCCTATAATTCACCCCTCCACTTT. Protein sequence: CASSLQGSSYNSPLHF.